This T cell receptor beta chain was recovered during a study of T cells in tuberculosis. Study-level background: IGRA-negative adolescents, IGRA-positive adolescents with latent tuberculosis and adults with active tuberculosis formed this South African cohort. Study-level results: Shorter CDR3-alpha in active tuberculosis partly drove smaller distances.

The data were produced by immunoSEQ multiplex PCR, yet TCRdb's version contains in-frame clones alone and is incomplete. Among tens of thousands of clones listed, around 94% were seen once. Unsorted cryopreserved PBMC were sequenced, averaging roughly 94,000 T cells per clinical donor. To note about this clone: Its antigen is currently unknown.

Germline V gene data show CDR1 as MNHEY and CDR2 as SMNVEV (reference sequence). The CDR3 runs 13 residues. V lost 8 bases to trimming and J lost 5 bases; unmatched junction nucleotides: 6. This sequence originates from a donor aged 10 to 29 with latent tuberculosis or without tuberculosis infection. The V gene is TRBV27, the J gene TRBJ2-3; 8 nucleotides line up with TRBD1. The sample consisted of PBMCs. The CDR3: CASGRTGLDTQYF. The CDR3 coding sequence is TGTGCCAGCGGAAGGACAGGGTTAGATACGCAGTATTTT.